This record looks at one T cell receptor beta chain sequence and its context. The target antigen is unknown. There were no recent acute infections or vaccinations among the donors, who were healthy HIV-negative adults. The data were obtained in a study of shared clonotypes between healthy human individuals. Study-wide results and limits: When naive CD4 clonotypes were compared across a handful of donors, around 4.6% were shared. Generally, estimated richness proved larger in naive subsets than it did in memory subsets.

Germline lookup yields CDR1 MGHDK and CDR2 SYGVNS. V was cut by 2 bases and J by 0 bases, with 8 bases left in between. The CDR3 spans 15 residues. Produced via immunoSEQ multiplex PCR; TCRdb's table is partial and in-frame only. The table lists about 2.4 million clones, approximately 94% of them singletons. The TCR originated in a man aged 18 to 30 in good health. Some clones in this sample may be carry-over from other donors' samples. V usage is TRBV25-1 and J usage is TRBJ1-3; D uncertain. The sequenced sample was naive CD4+ T cells from PBMCs. Subset of the sample: CD45RA+ positively selected. Here the CDR3 DNA reads TGTGCCAGCAGTGAACAGGCTCACTCTGGAAACACCATATATTTT. This translates into CASSEQAHSGNTIYF.